The 9 T cell receptor beta chains in this list originate from one sample, sequenced in a study of OX40 agonist ivuxolimab in advanced cancers. Using immunoSEQ multiplex PCR, the repertoire was profiled, and TCRdb retains in-frame clones only, with some absent. The sample lists 70,000 to 85,000 clones; roughly 90% were seen once. Sequenced material: CD4+ or CD8+ T cells sorted from blood, taken in a trial of the OX40 agonist ivuxolimab. Receptor source: an adult with an advanced solid tumor such as melanoma, head and neck, liver or kidney cancer.

This chain connects TRBV6-5 to TRBJ2-7; TRBD2 might be the D (6 bases). V was pared by 6 bases and J by 2 bases, with 17 bases between. Germline CDR1 MNHEY, CDR2 SVGAGI. The CDR3 runs 15 residues. The CDR3 here is CASRQDSGGAYEQYF. DNA of the CDR3: TGTGCCAGCAGACAGGACTCCGGGGGAGCCTACGAGCAGTACTTC.

The genes are TRBV4-1 and TRBJ1-3; weak D call: TRBD1 (5 bases). Germline lookup yields CDR1 MGHRA and CDR2 YSYEKL. V lost 5 bases and J lost 0, with 5 bases in between. This CDR3 is 13 amino acids long. DNA for the CDR3: TGCGCCAGCAGCGGGGCCTCTGGAAACACCATATATTTT. This translates into CASSGASGNTIYF.

The chain joins TRBV6-6 to TRBJ2-7; weak D call: TRBD1 (6 bases). The V gene lost 7 bases and the J gene lost 2 bases, with 18 bases spanning the gap. Germline V lookup: CDR1 MNHNY, CDR2 SVGAGI (reference sequence). CDR3 length: 15 amino acids. The CDR3, as DNA: TGTGCCAGCACCTCTGATCGGCAGGGGACCTACGAGCAGTACTTC. Translation gives CASTSDRQGTYEQYF.

The gene calls are TRBV6-5 and TRBJ1-5; 7 nucleotides align to TRBD1. The CDR3 has 15 residues. V trimming: 6 bases; J trimming: 4 bases; junction bases outside the gene matches: 9. The germline V gene has CDR1 MNHEY and CDR2 SVGAGI. The CDR3 protein is CASRKNRGGNQPQHF. DNA of the CDR3: TGTGCCAGCAGAAAGAACAGGGGCGGAAATCAGCCCCAGCATTTT.

For the CDR3, the DNA is TGTGCCAGCAGTTTGGGACTAGCGGGAGCAGATACGCAGTATTTT. This translates into CASSLGLAGADTQYF. The chain links TRBV28 to TRBJ2-3, with TRBD2 matching 14 bases. The CDR3 has 15 residues. The germline V gene has CDR1 MDHEN and CDR2 SYDVKM. The ends lost 3 bases at V and 4 bases at J; junction bases unmatched: 0.

The CDR3 region is CASSSDRGTYNEQFF. The CDR3, as DNA: TGTGCCAGCAGCTCGGACAGGGGGACCTACAATGAGCAGTTCTTC. V is TRBV7-8 and J is TRBJ2-1, with 10 bases that match TRBD1. There are 15 residues in the CDR3. The V and J ends lost 4 bases and 2 bases, in that order; junction bases with no gene match: 2. Looked up from germline, CDR1 is SGHVS and CDR2 is FQNEAQ.

The chain carries TRBV7-2 and TRBJ1-5; D is unresolved. The CDR3 length is 14 residues. V lost 8 bases and J 5 bases, leaving 16 bases between the germline ends. CDR1 is SGHTA and CDR2 is FQGNSA in the germline V gene. The CDR3 reads CASDVSGSYQPQHF. The CDR3 DNA is TGTGCCAGCGATGTATCGGGGTCTTATCAGCCCCAGCATTTT.

This chain connects TRBV19 to TRBJ2-1, with 8 bases lining up with TRBD2. Losses at the gene ends were 6 bases for V and 3 bases for J; bases not matched to a gene: 7. CDR1 LNHDA and CDR2 SQIVND come from the germline V gene (reference sequence). The CDR3 extends over 15 amino acids. The CDR3 sequence: CASRVLAGDYNEQFF. The CDR3 nucleotides read TGTGCCAGTAGAGTCCTAGCGGGCGACTACAATGAGCAGTTCTTC.

The V gene is TRBV5-1, the J gene TRBJ2-6, with 7 bases fitting TRBD2. Germline CDR1 is SGHRS and CDR2 is YFSETQ. The CDR3 runs to 14 residues. V dropped 4 bases and J dropped 2; count of bases not matched to a gene: 0. CDR3: CASSAGAGANVLTF. Here the CDR3 DNA reads TGCGCCAGCAGCGCGGGGGCTGGGGCCAACGTCCTGACTTTC.